This record covers a single T cell receptor beta chain. Its antigen is currently unknown. Libraries were prepared by immunoSEQ multiplex PCR; TCRdb keeps only in-frame clonotypes and omits some of them. The profile covers approximately 24,000 clones, with 70% to 80% appearing a single time and roughly 9.5% taken by the ten largest. V lost 5 bases to trimming and J lost 10 bases, with 11 bases between them. Germline CDR1 reads SGHAT; CDR2 reads FQNNGV. The CDR3 has 11 residues. Documented time point: week 11, during vaccination. One vaccine dose held 300 ug of mutant IDH1 20-mer peptide and came with topical imiquimod. This sample was included in a study of a mutant IDH1 vaccine in newly diagnosed glioma. In the study overall: At weeks 1, 3, 5, 7, 11, 15, 19 and 23, patients received a vaccination, eight in all. Previous treatment comprised radiotherapy, temozolomide, or both, mostly both.

The source is a woman in her late teens or twenties with glioma. This chain connects TRBV11-2 to TRBJ1-1; D not resolved. This material consisted of PBMCs, taken from a glioma patient whose treatment included an IDH1 peptide vaccine. The CDR3 region is CASSAGSRAFF. The CDR3 coding sequence is TGTGCCAGCAGCGCAGGAAGTAGAGCTTTCTTT.